This is a list of T cell receptor beta chains from one sample in a study of control samples from healthy donors and cancer patients. Measured with immunoSEQ multiplex PCR; TCRdb has only the in-frame clones, and not every one. The table lists some 150,000 clones, 80% to 95% of them singletons. Sequenced sample: blood. These receptors all come from a woman aged 60-75 years in good health. The CDR3 runs from the conserved cysteine through the conserved F or W. D genes are given only for firm matches. Clone size, where shown, is once, few, many, or a class for clones that have expanded.

>.|TRBV7-2|TRBJ1-1|.
TGTGCCAGCAGCTTACTTCCTTCTCTGGGGCGCGGAGCTTTCTTT
CASSLLPSLGRGAFF
>.|TRBV11-2|TRBJ1-5|.
TGTGCCAGCAGCTTGGAACCGGGACCCTGGGAGCCCCAGCATTTT
CASSLEPGPWEPQHF
>.|TRBV9|TRBJ1-4|.
TGTGCCACCCCCCGGGCAACTAATGAAAAACTGTTTTTT
CATPRATNEKLFF
>.|TRBV18|TRBJ1-1|.
TGTGCCAGCTCACCGGTTATCTTGGGACACACTGAAGCTTTCTTT
CASSPVILGHTEAFF
>.|TRBV18|TRBJ1-1|TRBD1
TGTGCCAGCTCACAAACACAGGGGAGGAGGACTGAAGCTTTCTTT
CASSQTQGRRTEAFF
>.|TRBV5-1|TRBJ2-5|.
TGCGCCAGCAGCTTGGTTCCAGGTCAAGAGACCCAGTACTTC
CASSLVPGQETQYF
>.|TRBV7-2|TRBJ1-5|.
TGTGCCAGCAGCTTAGTGTGGGAGCAGCCCCAGCATTTT
CASSLVWEQPQHF
>.|TRBV6-1|TRBJ1-5|.
TGTGCCAGCAGTGAAGGAACAGGGAGGGTCAATCAGCCCCAGCATTTT
CASSEGTGRVNQPQHF
>.|TRBV7-8|TRBJ2-1|.
TGTGCCAGCAGCTTCCAGACAGTCTACAATGAGCAGTTCTTC
CASSFQTVYNEQFF
>.|TRBV2|TRBJ1-2|.
TGTGCCAGGATAGGGGAGCGGGACTATGGCTACACCTTC
CARIGERDYGYTF
>.|TRBV6-5|TRBJ1-2|.
TGTGCCAGCAGTTACGGAGGGTCTAACTATGGCTACACCTTC
CASSYGGSNYGYTF
>.|TRBV11-1|TRBJ1-5|.
TGTGCCAGCAGTTCCGACGGATATAGCAATCAGCCCCAGCATTTT
CASSSDGYSNQPQHF
>.|TRBV5-4|TRBJ2-1|.
TGTGCCAGCAGCCAAAACAAGTTAAGCTCCTACAATGAGCAGTTCTTC
CASSQNKLSSYNEQFF
>.|TRBV19|TRBJ1-2|.
TGTGCCAGTAGTGAGGCCTCTCAAAATAACTATGGCTACACCTTC
CASSEASQNNYGYTF
>.|TRBV6-6|TRBJ2-2|.
TGTGCCAGCAGGACGGAGGCATCTTTCACCGGGGAGCTGTTTTTT
CASRTEASFTGELFF
>.|TRBV6-6|TRBJ1-5|.
TGTGCCAGCAGCTCCAGGGTTACAGAGCAGCCCCAGCATTTT
CASSSRVTEQPQHF
>.|TRBV20-1|TRBJ1-2|.
TGCAGTGCTAGTACAGGGAGATACTATGGCTACACCTTC
CSASTGRYYGYTF
>.|TRBV2|TRBJ2-7|.
TGTGCCAGCAATCAGGACAGCCCGAGCTACGAGCAGTACTTC
CASNQDSPSYEQYF
>.|TRBV12-3/TRBV12-4|TRBJ1-5|.
TGTGCCAGCAGTTATAGCAATCAGCCCCAGCATTTT
CASSYSNQPQHF
>.|TRBV10-3|TRBJ1-5|TRBD1
TGTGCCATCAGTTCCGGGACAGGGACGGGCCAGCCCCAGCATTTT
CAISSGTGTGQPQHF
>.|TRBV12-3/TRBV12-4|TRBJ2-3|TRBD1
TGTGCCAGCACAAGACAGGGGCTAGATACGCAGTATTTT
CASTRQGLDTQYF
>.|TRBV10-3|TRBJ2-1|.
TGTGCCATCAGCAAGGACAATGAGCAGTTCTTC
CAISKDNEQFF
>.|TRBV6-6|TRBJ2-3|.
TGTGCCAGCAGTTATATCGGCACAGATACGCAGTATTTT
CASSYIGTDTQYF
>once|TRBV7-2|TRBJ1-5|TRBD1
TGTGCCAGCAGCTTGGACAGGGTACAGCCCCAGCATTTT
CASSLDRVQPQHF
>few|TRBV9|TRBJ1-1|.
TGTGCCAGCAGCGGCGCGGGGGTGGTAGGGACTGAAGCTTTCTTT
CASSGAGVVGTEAFF
>once|TRBV5-1|TRBJ1-1|.
TGCGCCAGCAGCTTAAGGGTGGAGACTGAAGCTTTCTTT
CASSLRVETEAFF
>.|TRBV10-2|TRBJ1-2|.
TGCGCCAGCAGTGACTCGGCAGGGGACTATGGCTACACCTTC
CASSDSAGDYGYTF
>.|TRBV19|TRBJ1-5|.
TGTGCCAGTAGTATAGGAAGGGGCTTGGTTCAGCCCCAGCATTTT
CASSIGRGLVQPQHF
>.|TRBV7-2|TRBJ1-5|.
TGTGCCAGCAGCCGCTCCCGGGATCAGCCCCAGCATTTT
CASSRSRDQPQHF
>.|TRBV10-3|TRBJ2-7|.
TGTGCCACCTCGGGCCAGCAACACTACGAGCAGTACTTC
CATSGQQHYEQYF
>.|TRBV20-1|TRBJ1-4|.
TGCAGTGCCCGCCAAGAAAAACTGTTTTTT
CSARQEKLFF
>once|TRBV5-1|TRBJ2-5|TRBD2
TGCGCCAGCAGCACCGGGGGTAGCGGGGGTTTTCGGGAGACCCAGTACTTC
CASSTGGSGGFRETQYF
>.|TRBV18|TRBJ1-5|.
TGTGCCAGCTCACCAGGGGACAATCAGCCCCAGCATTTT
CASSPGDNQPQHF
>.|TRBV6-2/TRBV6-3|TRBJ2-7|.
TGTGCCAGCAGCCAGAGATCGGGGGAGAACAACTACGAGCAGTACTTC
CASSQRSGENNYEQYF
>.|TRBV18|TRBJ1-2|.
TGTGCCAGCTCACCATCAGGCCGACATTATGGCTACACCTTC
CASSPSGRHYGYTF
>.|TRBV9|TRBJ1-5|TRBD1
TGTGCCAGCAGTCCTCAGCCCGGGACAGAAGGCGAGCAGCCCCAGCATTTT
CASSPQPGTEGEQPQHF
>.|TRBV19|TRBJ2-7|.
TGTGCCAGTAGTATGGGCCTACGGACAGATTCCTACGAGCAGTACTTC
CASSMGLRTDSYEQYF
>.|TRBV11-2|TRBJ2-1|.
TGTGCCAGCAGCTTAGTTTTAGCGGACTACAATGAGCAGTTCTTC
CASSLVLADYNEQFF
>.|TRBV2|TRBJ1-1|.
TGTGCCAGCAGCATGACAGCAACTGAAGCTTTCTTT
CASSMTATEAFF
>.|TRBV11-2|TRBJ2-3|.
TGTGCCAGCAGCTTACCCAGGGGACGGCGAACGCAGTATTTT
CASSLPRGRRTQYF
>.|TRBV12-3/TRBV12-4|TRBJ2-5|.
TGTGCCAGCAAAGGGCAAGAGACCCAGTACTTC
CASKGQETQYF
>.|TRBV10-3|TRBJ2-7|TRBD1
TGTGCCATCAGCGATGCCGGGACAGGGATTTACGAGCAGTACTTC
CAISDAGTGIYEQYF
>once|TRBV11-1|TRBJ1-6|.
TGTGCCAGCAGCTTAGACAGGGAGAATTCACCCCTCCACTTT
CASSLDRENSPLHF
>once|TRBV2|TRBJ1-2|.
TGTGCCAGCGGAGTAATGACAGCTAACTATGGCTACACCTTC
CASGVMTANYGYTF
>.|TRBV2|TRBJ2-1|.
TGTGCCAGCAGAACCTACAATGAGCAGTTCTTC
CASRTYNEQFF
>.|TRBV12-3/TRBV12-4|TRBJ1-5|.
TGTGCCAGCAGTTTAATGGGTGATCAGCCCCAGCATTTT
CASSLMGDQPQHF
>.|TRBV6-2/TRBV6-3|TRBJ2-3|.
TGTGCCAGCAGTTACTTGTTACCCACAGATACGCAGTATTTT
CASSYLLPTDTQYF
>few|TRBV5-4|TRBJ1-6|.
TGTGCCAGCAGCTTTCGGACGGAACCAAATTCACCCCTCCACTTT
CASSFRTEPNSPLHF
>.|TRBV5-1|TRBJ2-3|.
TGCGCCAGCAAGGTGGGGCTGTGGGATACGCAGTATTTT
CASKVGLWDTQYF